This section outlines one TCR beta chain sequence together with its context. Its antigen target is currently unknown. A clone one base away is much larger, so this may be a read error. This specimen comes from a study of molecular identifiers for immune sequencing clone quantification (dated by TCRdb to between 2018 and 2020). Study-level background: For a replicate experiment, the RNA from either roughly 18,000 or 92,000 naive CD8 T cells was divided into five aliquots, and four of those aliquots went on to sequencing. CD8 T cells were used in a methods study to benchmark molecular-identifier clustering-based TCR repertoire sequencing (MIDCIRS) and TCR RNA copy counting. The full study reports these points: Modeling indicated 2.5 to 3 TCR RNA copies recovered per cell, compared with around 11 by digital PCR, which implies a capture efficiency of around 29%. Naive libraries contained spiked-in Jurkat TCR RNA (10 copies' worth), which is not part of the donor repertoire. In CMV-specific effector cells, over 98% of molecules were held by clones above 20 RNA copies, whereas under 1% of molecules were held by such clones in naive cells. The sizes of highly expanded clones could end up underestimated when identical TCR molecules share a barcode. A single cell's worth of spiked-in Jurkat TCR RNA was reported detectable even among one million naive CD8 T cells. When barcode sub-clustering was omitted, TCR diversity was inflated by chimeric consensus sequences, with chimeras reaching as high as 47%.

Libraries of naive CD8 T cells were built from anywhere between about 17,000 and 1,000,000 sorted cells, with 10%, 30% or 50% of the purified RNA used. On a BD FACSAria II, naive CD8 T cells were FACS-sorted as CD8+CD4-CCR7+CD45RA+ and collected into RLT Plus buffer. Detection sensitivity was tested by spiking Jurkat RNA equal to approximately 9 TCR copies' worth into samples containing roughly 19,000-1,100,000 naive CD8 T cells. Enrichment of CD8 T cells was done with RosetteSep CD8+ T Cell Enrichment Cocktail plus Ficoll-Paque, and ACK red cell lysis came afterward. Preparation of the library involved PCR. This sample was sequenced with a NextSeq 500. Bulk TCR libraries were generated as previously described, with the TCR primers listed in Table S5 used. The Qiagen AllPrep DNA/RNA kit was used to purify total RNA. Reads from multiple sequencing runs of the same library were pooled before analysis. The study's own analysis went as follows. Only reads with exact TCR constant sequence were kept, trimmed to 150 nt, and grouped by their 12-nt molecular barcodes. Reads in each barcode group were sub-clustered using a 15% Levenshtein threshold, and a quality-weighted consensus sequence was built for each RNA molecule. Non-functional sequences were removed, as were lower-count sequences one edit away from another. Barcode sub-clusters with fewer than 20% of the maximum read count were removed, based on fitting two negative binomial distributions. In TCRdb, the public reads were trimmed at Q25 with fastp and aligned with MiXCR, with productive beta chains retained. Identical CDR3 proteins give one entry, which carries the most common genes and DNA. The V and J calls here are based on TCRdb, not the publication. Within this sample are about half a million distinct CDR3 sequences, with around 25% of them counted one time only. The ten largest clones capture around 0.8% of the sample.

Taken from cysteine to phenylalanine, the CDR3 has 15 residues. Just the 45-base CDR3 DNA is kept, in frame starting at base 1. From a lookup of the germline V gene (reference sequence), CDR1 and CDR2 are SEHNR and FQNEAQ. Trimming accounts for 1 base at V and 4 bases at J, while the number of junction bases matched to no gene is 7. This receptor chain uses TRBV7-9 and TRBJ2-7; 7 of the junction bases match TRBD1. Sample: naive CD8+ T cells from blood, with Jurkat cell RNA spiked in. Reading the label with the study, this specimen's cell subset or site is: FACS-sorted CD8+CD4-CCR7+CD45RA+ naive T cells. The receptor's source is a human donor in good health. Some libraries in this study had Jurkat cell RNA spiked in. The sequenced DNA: TGTGCCAGCAGCTTAGTTTCAACAGGGGAGTACGAGCAGTACTTC. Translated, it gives CASSLVSTGEYEQYF.